This T cell receptor beta chain was identified during a study of blood T cell repertoires in COVID-19. The data were produced by immunoSEQ multiplex PCR, yet TCRdb's version contains in-frame clones alone and is incomplete. The sample records over 200,000 clones, around nine tenths being singletons. Losses at the gene ends were 1 base for V and 12 bases for J; bases not matched to a gene: 0. Germline values: CDR1 SQVTM, CDR2 ANQGSEA. CDR3 size: 10 residues. This TCR was sampled from a woman aged 30 to 39 who had been exposed to COVID-19. The sequenced sample was PBMCs or T cells enriched from blood (not recorded which). The rearrangement joins TRBV29-1 to TRBJ2-1, with 7 positions matching TRBD1. CDR3 bases: TGCAGCGTTGAAGGGACAGGGCAGTTCTTC. It encodes CSVEGTGQFF.